The 7 T cell receptor beta chains presented below share a single source sample, sequenced in a study of cytomegalovirus exposure and HLA in healthy donors. Primers for the PCR totalled 60 Vbeta and 13 Jbeta. Some clones are missing from TCRdb's copy, which holds only in-frame ones; the method was immunoSEQ multiplex PCR. The data show 100,000 to 150,000 clones, roughly 80% seen once. Source material: PBMCs. These receptors originate from a girl aged 2 to 9 in good health and CMV-seronegative.

This clone has only a few counts. The chain combines TRBV6-1 with TRBJ2-7, with 10 bases matching TRBD1. The germline gives CDR1 MNHNS, CDR2 SASEGT. This CDR3 comprises 14 residues. Trimming cost V 3 bases and J 6 bases; bases outside gene matches: 5. As DNA, the CDR3 is TGTGCCAGCAGTGATTCCGGGACAGGGGTCGAGCAGTACTTC. Encoded protein: CASSDSGTGVEQYF.

The chain has TRBV7-3 and TRBJ2-1; 14 bases are a match to TRBD2. CDR1 and CDR2 from the germline V gene are SGHTA and FQGTGA. The V gene end was trimmed by 10 bases and the J gene end by 9 bases; junction bases not matched to a gene: 2. This CDR3 spans 12 amino acids. The CDR3 nucleotides read TGTGCCACCGGACTAGCGGGAGGTGAGCAGTTCTTC. Its protein product is CATGLAGGEQFF.

About this clone: The junction does not match germline at one end; this may be a read error. The genes are TRBV5-1 and TRBJ2-6; 9 bases align to TRBD2. Per the germline V gene, CDR1 is SGHRS and CDR2 is YFSETQ. The CDR3 covers 17 residues. The CDR3 loop reads CAGSPGSGGGGANVLTF. CDR3 DNA sequence: TGCGCCGGCAGCCCCGGTAGCGGGGGTGGGGGGGCCAACGTCCTGACTTTC.

V is TRBV28 and J is TRBJ2-3; 7 nucleotides line up with TRBD2. Trimming cost V 7 bases and J 2 bases; bases outside gene matches: 9. There are 15 residues in the CDR3. The germline V gene encodes CDR1 MDHEN and CDR2 SYDVKM. The CDR3 coding sequence is TGTGCCAGCATCGGGGCTAGCGGACTCACAGATACGCAGTATTTT. Its translation: CASIGASGLTDTQYF.

The chain employs TRBV19 and TRBJ1-6; D is undetermined. This CDR3 has 15 amino acids. Deletions cut 7 bases from V and 7 bases from J, with 17 bases between. CDR1 LNHDA and CDR2 SQIVND come from the germline V gene (reference sequence). CDR3: CASTAGRAGNSPLHF. DNA for the CDR3: TGTGCCAGTACCGCTGGGAGGGCAGGCAATTCACCCCTCCACTTT.

The chain is built from TRBV20-1 and TRBJ1-2; unclear D gene. The CDR3 loop spans 11 amino acids. The germline V gene has CDR1 DFQATT and CDR2 SNEGSKA (reference sequence). V lost 5 bases and J lost 10, with 14 bases in between. Here the CDR3 DNA reads TGCAGTGCTGCGAGCGGGCTTTCCTACACCTTC. The encoded protein is CSAASGLSYTF.

Written as DNA, the CDR3 is TGTGCCAGCAGCTTTTATGTTCTAGCGGGAGCCTACGAGCAGTACTTC. Its protein product is CASSFYVLAGAYEQYF. The chain uses TRBV7-2 and TRBJ2-7; TRBD2 agrees at 10 bases. With V trimmed by 3 bases and J by 2 bases, 7 bases remained unmatched. This CDR3 spans 16 amino acids. Per the germline V gene, CDR1 is SGHTA and CDR2 is FQGNSA.